These 5 T cell receptor beta chains originate from one sample sequenced in a study of identical twins. TCRdb reprocessed the 5' RACE reads via MiXCR and lists one record per CDR3 protein. This table holds hundreds of thousands of distinct CDR3 sequences, 21% found once. The data also belong to a second study, concerning T cells expressing NK-cell markers.

The sample comprised PBMCs. These receptors all come from a woman under 30 in good health.

The V gene is TRBV29-1, the J gene TRBJ2-3, with D unresolved. Germline CDR1 SQVTM, CDR2 ANQGSEA. The CDR3 runs to 13 residues. Trimming took 3 bases from V and 7 from J, leaving 14 bases between them. Here the CDR3 reads CSVDPGPPNTQYF. CDR3 DNA: TGCAGCGTTGATCCTGGGCCGCCTAATACGCAGTATTTT.

This clonotype was picked up a small number of times. J is TRBJ2-3 and V is TRBV7-2; 14 nucleotides align to TRBD2. Germline values: CDR1 SGHTA, CDR2 FQGNSA. The CDR3 covers 16 residues. Germline trimming cut 9 bases from V and 5 bases from J; bases unmatched to any gene: 10. For the CDR3, the DNA is TGTGCCAGTAGTCGACTAGCGGGAGGGGAAGGAGATACGCAGTATTTT. This encodes CASSRLAGGEGDTQYF.

V gene TRBV20-1 combines with J gene TRBJ2-7, with a tentative D call TRBD1 (5 bases). Germline V lookup: CDR1 DFQATT, CDR2 SNEGSKA (reference sequence). V dropped 7 bases and J dropped 4 bases, with 23 bases sitting between them. This CDR3 is built from 15 residues. CDR3: CSVTSPWGDPYEQYF. The DNA for the CDR3 is TGCAGTGTAACCAGCCCGTGGGGCGACCCGTACGAGCAGTACTTC.

This clonotype was detected many times. This rearrangement joins TRBV29-1 to TRBJ2-5; possible D gene TRBD2, 5 bases. This CDR3 is 13 amino acids long. CDR1 is SQVTM, CDR2 ANQGSEA, per germline. The ends were cut back, 0 bases at V and 5 bases at J, with 10 bases in the middle. This CDR3 reads CSVEDPRGETQYF. DNA of the CDR3: TGCAGCGTTGAAGATCCGCGCGGGGAGACCCAGTACTTC.

This clonotype was seen more than once but under ten times. The rearrangement uses TRBV12-3 or TRBV12-4 and TRBJ1-5; D is unresolved. The CDR3 has 13 residues. Trimming took off 4 bases at V and 9 bases at J, with 13 bases between the two ends. This CDR3 is CASSSLPVLPQHF. As DNA, the CDR3 is TGTGCCAGCAGTTCACTTCCGGTCCTGCCCCAGCATTTT.